This T cell receptor (beta chain) came from a study of T cell responses to AZD1222 COVID-19 vaccine. This CDR3 is 14 amino acids long. Germline V CDR1 and CDR2: MDHEN, SYDVKM. With 5 bases removed from V and 2 bases from J, the gap between germline ends came to 10 bases. Repertoires were generated with immunoSEQ multiplex PCR, while TCRdb's copy carries only in-frame clones and drops some. The table lists some 90,000 clones, around nine tenths of them singletons. This clone was observed a single time. The receptor was derived from an adult in good health. This chain links TRBV28 with TRBJ2-4; the D gene is possibly TRBD1 (6 bases). The input for sequencing was peripheral blood, taken on day 0 of AZD1222 vaccination. The DNA for the CDR3 is TGTGCCAGCAGTAAACAGGGTTCCAAAAACATTCAGTACTTC. Amino acids: CASSKQGSKNIQYF.